These 31 T cell receptor beta chains originate from one sample sequenced in a study of CD8 T cells in Susac syndrome. RNA totalling 0.5 to 1 ug underwent reverse transcription with random hexamers. TCRdb reprocessed the immunoSEQ multiplex PCR reads via MiXCR and lists one record per CDR3 protein. The table records roughly 110,000 distinct CDR3 sequences, about nine tenths of them present only once. Source material: CD4+ T cells from PBMCs. These receptors came from a human donor in good health.

The V and J genes are TRBV2 and TRBJ2-1, with no clear D. Between the trimmed V and J ends, which lost 6 bases and 4 bases, there was a span of 10 bases. The germline V gene has CDR1 SNHLY and CDR2 FYNNEI. This CDR3 has 13 residues. The CDR3 protein is CASSKPNYNEQFF. CDR3 sequence (DNA): TGTGCCAGCAGCAAGCCGAATTACAATGAGCAGTTCTTC.

The CDR3 region is CASSSEQGVGQPQHF. DNA for the CDR3: TGTGCCAGCAGCTCCGAACAGGGGGTCGGACAGCCCCAGCATTTT. The chain recombines TRBV7-8 with TRBJ1-5; 8 nucleotides agree with TRBD1. The CDR3 is 15 amino acids. The germline CDR1 and CDR2 sequences are SGHVS and FQNEAQ. V shed 4 bases, J shed 7 bases, and the junction held 9 bases outside the gene matches.

The chain is built from TRBV7-9 and TRBJ2-1, with unresolved D. CDR3 length equals 16 residues. The germline gives CDR1 SEHNR, CDR2 FQNEAQ (reference sequence). V lost 1 base, J lost 0 bases, and 10 bases lay in between. The CDR3 bases are TGTGCCAGCAGCTTAGGGCGGAGCCCCTCCTACAATGAGCAGTTCTTC. Protein sequence: CASSLGRSPSYNEQFF.

The chain links TRBV20-1 to TRBJ2-3; maybe TRBD1 (7 bases). The CDR3 spans 15 residues. Trimming took 6 bases from V and 4 from J, leaving 20 bases between them. Germline V CDR1 and CDR2: DFQATT, SNEGSKA (reference sequence). CDR3: CSAQKSQGGADTQYF. Written as DNA, the CDR3 is TGCAGTGCCCAGAAGAGCCAGGGGGGCGCAGATACGCAGTATTTT.

The rearrangement uses TRBV2 and TRBJ2-1; TRBD2 is a possible D gene (5 bases). The length of the CDR3 is 14 residues. The V end was cut by 8 bases, the J end by 6 bases, with 17 bases between. CDR1 is SNHLY, CDR2 FYNNEI, per germline. Written as DNA, the CDR3 is TGTGCCAGCCGAGGTAGGGCCGGACTCAATGAGCAGTTCTTC. Protein sequence: CASRGRAGLNEQFF.

The chain uses TRBV10-1 and TRBJ2-2; 8 nucleotides agree with TRBD1. CDR1 is WNHNN and CDR2 is SYGVQD in the germline V gene (reference sequence). J was trimmed by 4 bases and V by 11 bases; bases with no gene match: 6. The CDR3 loop spans 13 amino acids. The chain's CDR3 is CAPGQGGTGELFF. In DNA form, the CDR3 reads TGCGCCCCAGGACAGGGTGGCACCGGGGAGCTGTTTTTT.

The CDR3 DNA reads as TGCGCCAGCAGCGACACAGGGGGCGCAGAGACCCAGTACTTC. Its translation: CASSDTGGAETQYF. The J gene is TRBJ2-5, the V gene TRBV5-1; the match to TRBD1 covers 9 bases. Germline V CDR1 and CDR2: SGHRS, YFSETQ. CDR3 size: 14 residues. V lost 4 bases to trimming and J lost 4 bases; unmatched junction nucleotides: 5.

This clonotype was observed a handful of times. This chain links TRBV6-1 with TRBJ2-1; 7 nucleotides agree with TRBD2. The CDR3 has 15 amino acids. The V gene end was trimmed by 5 bases and the J gene end by 9 bases; junction bases not matched to a gene: 13. Germline V gene lookup returns CDR1 MNHNS and CDR2 SASEGT. The DNA for the CDR3 is TGTGCCAGCAGTACCTGGGGGGGGACTATGGCTGAGCAGTTCTTC. Translation gives CASSTWGGTMAEQFF.

This sequence joins TRBV7-9 and TRBJ2-3; D may be TRBD2 (5 bases). The CDR3 has 14 residues. V was cut by 7 bases and J by 3 bases, with 14 bases left in between. Germline V gene data show CDR1 as SEHNR and CDR2 as FQNEAQ (reference sequence). This chain's CDR3 is CASIGGEGTDTQYF. CDR3 in DNA: TGTGCCAGCATTGGAGGAGAAGGAACAGATACGCAGTATTTT.

This sequence joins TRBV4-1 and TRBJ2-5, with 7 bases aligning to TRBD2. Germline V gene lookup returns CDR1 MGHRA and CDR2 YSYEKL. CDR3 length: 13 residues. Unmatched junction bases numbered 3, after V lost 4 bases and J lost 4 bases. This CDR3 reads CASSLREGETQYF. CDR3 coding DNA: TGCGCCAGCAGCCTGAGGGAGGGAGAGACCCAGTACTTC.

The chain carries TRBV23-1 and TRBJ1-2; tentatively, D is TRBD1 (5 bases). TRBV23-1 is identified as an open reading frame with a role that is uncertain. The ends were cut back, 6 bases at V and 1 base at J, with 12 bases in the middle. The CDR3 consists of 14 residues. The CDR3 spells CASRGRRVNYGYTF. The DNA for the CDR3 is TGCGCCAGCAGGGGACGGAGGGTTAACTATGGCTACACCTTC.

CDR3: CASSLNRENEQFF. CDR3 nucleotides: TGTGCCAGCAGCTTAAACAGGGAAAATGAGCAGTTCTTC. The chain carries TRBV7-3 and TRBJ2-1, with D perhaps matching TRBD1 (6 bases). Germline CDR1 reads SGHTA; CDR2 reads FQGTGA. CDR3 length: 13 amino acids. V lost 1 base and J lost 7, with 8 bases in between.

This clonotype appeared a single time. The chain carries TRBV29-1 and TRBJ2-3; TRBD1 matches at 11 bases. The CDR3 contains 14 residues. Per the germline V gene, CDR1 is SQVTM and CDR2 is ANQGSEA. Trimming removed 4 bases from V and 5 bases from J; junction bases left unmatched: 5. In DNA, the CDR3 is TGCAGCGTTGGGGACAGGGGGATTATAGATACGCAGTATTTT. Encoded protein: CSVGDRGIIDTQYF.

This chain joins TRBV7-2 and TRBJ2-5; D is ambiguous. Trimming stripped 5 bases from V and 9 bases from J, with 19 bases between. The CDR3 has 14 amino acids. Germline loops: CDR1 SGHTA, CDR2 FQGNSA. The CDR3, as DNA: TGTGCCAGCAGCCCTCCCCCGGAGTTCCGGGCCCAGTACTTC. Translation gives CASSPPPEFRAQYF. The variable domain in full, with the rest retrieved from reference TRBV7-2 and TRBJ2-5, is GAGVSQSPSNKVTEKGKDVELRCDPISGHTALYWYRQSLGQGLEFLIYFQGNSAPDKSGLPSDRFSAERTGGSVSTLTIQRTQQEDSAVYLCASSPPPEFRAQYFGPGTRLLVL.

The rearrangement links TRBV2 to TRBJ1-1, with no clear D. CDR1 and CDR2 from the germline V gene are SNHLY and FYNNEI. The V gene lost 6 bases and the J gene lost 5 bases, with 19 bases spanning the gap. The CDR3 has 15 amino acids. DNA of the CDR3: TGTGCCAGCAGGGTAGACGGTATAAGGCGGACTGAAGCTTTCTTT. It yields the protein CASRVDGIRRTEAFF.

The J gene is TRBJ2-7, the V gene TRBV28; 8 nucleotides line up with TRBD1. Losses at the gene ends were 8 bases for V and 4 bases for J; bases not matched to a gene: 7. The CDR3 covers 13 residues. CDR1 is MDHEN and CDR2 is SYDVKM in the germline V gene. For the CDR3, the DNA is TGTGCCAGCCGCCCAGGGGGCCCGTACGAGCAGTACTTC. Translating it yields CASRPGGPYEQYF. Supplemented by reference TRBV28 and TRBJ2-7, the full variable domain reads DVKVTQSSRYLVKRTGEKVFLECVQDMDHENMFWYRQDPGLGLRLIYFSYDVKMKEKGDIPEGYSVSREKKERFSLILESASTNQTSMYLCASRPGGPYEQYFGPGTRLTVT.

The chain recombines TRBV7-2 with TRBJ1-2; 7 bases line up with TRBD1. Germline V gives CDR1 SGHTA, CDR2 FQGNSA. V lost 5 bases to trimming and J lost 5 bases; unmatched junction nucleotides: 8. The length of the CDR3 is 14 residues. The CDR3 spells CASSREGAGYGYTF. CDR3 bases: TGTGCCAGCAGCCGTGAGGGGGCGGGATATGGCTACACCTTC. The full variable domain, completed using reference TRBV7-2 and TRBJ1-2, is GAGVSQSPSNKVTEKGKDVELRCDPISGHTALYWYRQSLGQGLEFLIYFQGNSAPDKSGLPSDRFSAERTGGSVSTLTIQRTQQEDSAVYLCASSREGAGYGYTFGSGTRLTVV.

The rearrangement uses TRBV18 and TRBJ2-5; tentative D call: TRBD2 (6 bases). Germline assignment: CDR1 KGHSH and CDR2 LQKENI. Between the trimmed V and J ends, which lost 5 bases and 1 base, there was a span of 17 bases. The CDR3 consists of 16 residues. This CDR3 reads CASSGALRGIQETQYF. The CDR3 coding sequence is TGTGCCAGCTCAGGAGCTCTCCGGGGGATCCAAGAGACCCAGTACTTC.

This chain links TRBV20-1 with TRBJ2-1; no clear D. Germline V CDR1 and CDR2: DFQATT, SNEGSKA (reference sequence). Trimming shortened V by 3 bases and J by 2 bases, and 8 bases separated the two germline ends. The CDR3 covers 13 residues. CDR3 sequence reads: CSASAGAYNEQFF. The CDR3 DNA sequence: TGCAGTGCTAGCGCAGGAGCCTACAATGAGCAGTTCTTC.

This sequence joins TRBV29-1 and TRBJ1-5, with a possible D match to TRBD1 (5 bases). Trimming pared 7 bases from V and 9 bases from J, leaving 16 bases between. Germline loops: CDR1 SQVTM, CDR2 ANQGSEA. This CDR3 contains 12 residues. The CDR3 DNA reads as TGCAGCGCCGAATCTCAGGGCCCGCCCCAGCATTTT. This codes for CSAESQGPPQHF.

The chain recombines TRBV20-1 with TRBJ1-2; a weak D match, TRBD1 (6 bases). Germline-derived CDR1 and CDR2 are DFQATT and SNEGSKA (reference sequence). This CDR3 has 15 residues. Trimming shortened V by 6 bases and J by 3 bases, and 20 bases separated the two germline ends. CDR3 residues: CSATPMGAGDYGYTF. DNA for the CDR3: TGCAGTGCCACCCCCATGGGGGCTGGTGACTATGGCTACACCTTC.

This chain joins TRBV7-6 and TRBJ1-6, with D unresolved. Trimming took 4 bases from V and 7 from J, leaving 5 bases between them. The CDR3 is 12 amino acids. Germline lookup yields CDR1 SGHVS and CDR2 FNYEAQ. The CDR3 protein is CASSSLNSPLHF. CDR3 in DNA: TGTGCCAGCAGCTCTTTAAATTCACCCCTCCACTTT.

V gene TRBV7-9 combines with J gene TRBJ1-5; 7 bases are shared with TRBD1. Trimming took 5 bases from V and 1 from J; bases not matched to a gene: 5. The CDR3 has 15 amino acids. Germline lookup yields CDR1 SEHNR and CDR2 FQNEAQ (reference sequence). CDR3 coding DNA: TGTGCCAGCAGCCAGGGGGAGGGAAGCAATCAGCCCCAGCATTTT. Its protein product is CASSQGEGSNQPQHF.

This chain joins TRBV27 and TRBJ1-5; perhaps TRBD1 as D (5 bases). CDR3 size: 16 residues. Looked up from germline, CDR1 is MNHEY and CDR2 is SMNVEV (reference sequence). Trimming pared 2 bases from V and 4 bases from J, leaving 15 bases between. CDR3 residues: CASSLIPPQGNQPQHF. The CDR3 DNA is TGTGCCAGCAGTTTAATTCCCCCGCAGGGAAATCAGCCCCAGCATTTT.

This chain joins TRBV5-1 and TRBJ1-3; D ambiguous. The CDR3 spans 15 residues. V lost 0 bases to trimming and J lost 0 bases, with 7 bases between them. The germline CDR1 and CDR2 sequences are SGHRS and YFSETQ. The CDR3 spells CASSLVSSSGNTIYF. The CDR3 DNA reads as TGCGCCAGCAGCTTGGTTAGTTCCTCTGGAAACACCATATATTTT. The full variable domain, with the rest looked up from reference TRBV5-1 and TRBJ1-3, is KAGVTQTPRYLIKTRGQQVTLSCSPISGHRSVSWYQQTPGQGLQFLFEYFSETQRNKGNFPGRFSGRQFSNSRSEMNVSTLELGDSALYLCASSLVSSSGNTIYFGEGSWLTVV.

The chain combines TRBV4-1 with TRBJ1-2, with no clear D. This CDR3 spans 12 amino acids. V lost 0 bases and J lost 2, with 1 base in between. In germline, CDR1 is MGHRA, CDR2 YSYEKL. The CDR3 loop reads CASSQENYGYTF. In DNA, the CDR3 is TGCGCCAGCAGCCAAGAGAACTATGGCTACACCTTC.

The V and J genes are TRBV5-1 and TRBJ1-1; D is uncertain. Trimming cost V 2 bases and J 2 bases, with 7 bases left between them. The CDR3 is made up of 13 amino acids. Germline V gene lookup returns CDR1 SGHRS and CDR2 YFSETQ. The CDR3 protein is CASSLQPNTEAFF. The CDR3 DNA sequence: TGCGCCAGCAGCTTACAACCTAACACTGAAGCTTTCTTT.

The V gene is TRBV5-1, the J gene TRBJ2-2, with TRBD2 matching over 7 bases. The germline CDR1 and CDR2 sequences are SGHRS and YFSETQ. The CDR3 spans 15 residues. The V and J ends lost 2 bases and 2 bases, in that order; junction bases with no gene match: 3. This CDR3 is CASSLPGGNTGELFF. CDR3 in DNA: TGCGCCAGCAGCTTACCGGGGGGAAACACCGGGGAGCTGTTTTTT.

V gene TRBV12-3 or TRBV12-4 combines with J gene TRBJ2-5, with 9 bases matching TRBD1. This CDR3 has 13 amino acids. Losses at the gene ends were 6 bases for V and 6 bases for J; bases not matched to a gene: 5. CDR3 in amino acids: CASRDRGGKTQYF. As DNA, the CDR3 is TGTGCCAGCAGGGACAGGGGTGGAAAGACCCAGTACTTC.

CDR3 in DNA: TGCAGCGTTGATTGGAGGGGCGAGCAGTACTTC. Its protein product is CSVDWRGEQYF. The chain carries TRBV29-1 and TRBJ2-7; tentative D call: TRBD2 (6 bases). This CDR3 has 11 amino acids. Per germline, CDR1 SQVTM and CDR2 ANQGSEA. The V end lost 3 bases, the J end lost 6 bases, and 9 bases lay between the germline ends.

The genes are TRBV2 and TRBJ1-1, with D hard to call. The CDR3 consists of 14 residues. V gave up 1 base and J gave up 1 base, with 7 bases separating them. Germline assignment: CDR1 SNHLY and CDR2 FYNNEI. CDR3 in amino acids: CASSEGGRNTEAFF. The CDR3 region has the DNA TGTGCCAGCAGTGAAGGCGGCCGGAACACTGAAGCTTTCTTT.